This T cell receptor (beta chain) was identified during a study of blood T cell repertoires in COVID-19. Here immunoSEQ multiplex PCR was the method, and the copy in TCRdb shows in-frame clones only, minus some. Of about 74,000 clones listed, over 85% were seen once; the top ten hold approximately 1.4%. The table lists this clone with a count of one. The CDR3 runs 15 residues. Germline-derived CDR1 and CDR2 are KGHSH and LQKENI. Trimming cost V 2 bases and J 1 base, with 11 bases left between them. The chain combines TRBV18 with TRBJ1-1; TRBD1 might be the D (6 bases). Sample: peripheral blood. This TCR was recovered from a man aged 50-60 years with acute or convalescent COVID-19. This chain's CDR3 is CASSPRGFGNTEAFF. DNA of the CDR3: TGTGCCAGCTCACCAAGGGGGTTTGGGAACACTGAAGCTTTCTTT. Combining the CDR3 with reference TRBV18 and TRBJ1-1 gives the whole variable domain NAGVMQNPRHLVRRRGQEARLRCSPMKGHSHVYWYRQLPEEGLKFMVYLQKENIIDESGMPKERFSAEFPKEGPSILRIQQVVRGDSAAYFCASSPRGFGNTEAFFGQGTRLTVV.